The table lists the clone carrying this TCR beta chain with a few counts. CDR3 length equals 18 residues. V trimming: 4 bases; J trimming: 7 bases; junction bases outside the gene matches: 13. TCRdb called the RT-PCR reads again in MiXCR, with one record for every CDR3 protein. The data hold hundreds of thousands of distinct CDR3 sequences, with more than 15% observed a single time. This sample stems from a study of patients and donors after allogeneic stem cell transplantation. Sequencing was carried out using blood, either unsorted or a sorted T cell fraction (not recorded which). This TCR came from a human donor who was either an allogeneic HSCT recipient or a stem cell or donor lymphocyte infusion donor (not recorded which). It is not recorded whose cells these are; they may come from a transplant donor. The chain employs TRBV12-3 or TRBV12-4 and TRBJ2-1; 13 positions agree with TRBD2. The CDR3 region is CASSSGTSGIPLPNEQFF. The CDR3 coding sequence is TGTGCCAGCAGTTCCGGGACTAGCGGGATCCCGTTACCTAATGAGCAGTTCTTC.